The rows below give T cell receptor beta chains drawn from one sample of a study of blood T cell repertoires in COVID-19. Assay used: immunoSEQ multiplex PCR; TCRdb lists only in-frame clones, some missing. The sample includes approximately 88,000 clones, about nine tenths seen only once; the top ten take over 12%. Sequencing used peripheral blood. Receptor source: a male donor with acute or convalescent COVID-19. Each CDR3 is given with its conserved first and last residue. A D gene is named only where the DNA matches it firmly. A row's size may be missing; if present it is once, few, many or a size class.

v_gene	j_gene	abundance	d_gene	CDR3aa	CDR3nt
TRBV27	TRBJ1-5	.	TRBD1	CASSLGTGSEPQHF	TGTGCCAGCAGTCTCGGGACAGGGTCCGAGCCCCAGCATTTT
TRBV7-9	TRBJ1-1	.	.	CALGSGGPHNEAFF	TGTGCCCTCGGGAGTGGAGGGCCTCACAACGAAGCTTTCTTT
TRBV18	TRBJ2-7	.	.	CASSVRREVYEQYF	TGTGCCAGCTCCGTAAGGAGAGAGGTCTACGAGCAGTACTTC
TRBV19	TRBJ2-1	.	.	CASSKGVTIHNEQFF	TGTGCCAGTAGTAAAGGGGTTACAATCCACAATGAGCAGTTCTTC
TRBV3-1/TRBV3-2	TRBJ1-1	.	.	CASSQQGDTEAFF	TGTGCCAGCAGCCAGCAGGGTGACACTGAAGCTTTCTTT
TRBV5-1	TRBJ1-1	.	TRBD1	CASSSPTGGTEAFF	TGCGCCAGCAGCTCACCTACAGGGGGCACTGAAGCTTTCTTT
TRBV7-9	TRBJ2-6	.	TRBD1	CASSLLGGGSGANVLTF	TGTGCCAGCAGCTTATTAGGGGGCGGTTCTGGGGCCAACGTCCTGACTTTC
TRBV27	TRBJ2-2	.	.	CASSRTLAETGELFF	TGTGCCAGCAGCCGGACACTCGCCGAGACCGGGGAGCTGTTTTTT
TRBV6-5	TRBJ1-2	.	TRBD1	CASRDRVNYGYTF	TGTGCCAGCAGGGACAGGGTTAACTATGGCTACACCTTC
TRBV5-1	TRBJ1-1	.	.	CASSGRVGAEAFF	TGCGCCAGCAGCGGCAGGGTTGGCGCTGAAGCTTTCTTT
TRBV7-3	TRBJ2-1	once	TRBD1	CASSLTGTDNEQFF	TGTGCCAGCAGCTTAACGGGGACAGACAATGAGCAGTTCTTC
TRBV14	TRBJ2-1	.	.	CASSQGWARGNNEQFF	TGTGCCAGCAGCCAAGGGTGGGCCAGGGGTAACAATGAGCAGTTCTTC
TRBV7-2	TRBJ2-5	.	TRBD2	CASSGATSGPRETQYF	TGTGCCAGCAGCGGAGCGACTAGCGGGCCGAGAGAGACCCAGTACTTC
TRBV27	TRBJ2-7	once	TRBD2	CASSTASVGGGYEQYF	TGTGCCAGCAGTACCGCTAGCGTCGGGGGGGGCTACGAGCAGTACTTC
TRBV9	TRBJ1-2	.	TRBD1	CASSYQGGGYTF	TGTGCCAGCAGCTACCAGGGGGGCGGCTACACCTTC
TRBV9	TRBJ2-6	.	TRBD1	CASSAGQGLNAVGANVLTF	TGTGCCAGCAGCGCGGGACAGGGATTAAACGCCGTTGGGGCCAACGTCCTGACTTTC